A single sample gave rise to the 5 T cell receptor beta chains below, sequenced in a study of blood T cell repertoires in COVID-19. Here immunoSEQ multiplex PCR was the method, and the copy in TCRdb shows in-frame clones only, minus some. The table records roughly 440,000 clones, approximately 88% of them present only once. What was sequenced was peripheral blood. These receptors were collected from a woman in her 50s with COVID-19, enrolled during active disease.

This chain joins TRBV9 and TRBJ2-7, with a tentative D call TRBD1 (5 bases). Germline CDR1 and CDR2: SGDLS and YYNGEE. The CDR3 contains 14 residues. Trimming removed 2 bases from V and 4 bases from J, with 13 bases in between. CDR3 nucleotides: TGTGCCAGCAGCGTTTCAGGGTTCGGATACGAGCAGTACTTC. Protein product: CASSVSGFGYEQYF. Combining the CDR3 with reference TRBV9 and TRBJ2-7 gives the whole variable domain DSGVTQTPKHLITATGQRVTLRCSPRSGDLSVYWYQQSLDQGLQFLIQYYNGEERAKGNILERFSAQQFPDLHSELNLSSLELGDSALYFCASSVSGFGYEQYFGPGTRLTVT.

The chain has TRBV10-3 and TRBJ1-5, with 8 bases aligning to TRBD1. The germline V gene has CDR1 ENHRY and CDR2 SYGVKD. The junction had 4 bases not matched to a gene; V was cut back by 0 bases and J by 0 bases. The CDR3 totals 17 residues. CDR3 in DNA: TGTGCCATCAGTGAGTCGAGGCAGGGGGCTAGCAATCAGCCCCAGCATTTT. Translated, it gives CAISESRQGASNQPQHF.

The rearrangement uses TRBV4-1 and TRBJ2-7; 13 bases map to TRBD2. The ends lost 4 bases at V and 1 base at J; junction bases unmatched: 10. The CDR3 covers 18 residues. Germline V gene sequence: CDR1 MGHRA, CDR2 YSYEKL. This CDR3 is CASSPGLAGALTSYEQYF. The CDR3 DNA is TGCGCCAGCAGCCCAGGACTAGCGGGGGCCCTAACGTCCTACGAGCAGTACTTC.

V and J are TRBV30 and TRBJ1-2; the match to TRBD1 covers 7 bases. V shed 0 bases and J 8 bases; nucleotides not matched to a gene: 6. Germline CDR1 and CDR2: GTSNPN and SVGIG (reference sequence). The CDR3 has 13 residues. The chain's CDR3 is CAWSVRETGGYTF. The CDR3, as DNA: TGTGCCTGGAGTGTACGGGAGACAGGGGGCTACACCTTC.

V gene TRBV28 combines with J gene TRBJ2-3; TRBD2 matches at 16 bases. CDR1 and CDR2 (germline): MDHEN, SYDVKM. The ends lost 10 bases at V and 4 bases at J; junction bases unmatched: 17. CDR3 length: 19 amino acids. CDR3 sequence reads: CATVTLGGTSGGAPDTQYF. The CDR3 bases are TGTGCCACCGTGACCCTAGGAGGGACTAGCGGGGGGGCCCCAGATACGCAGTATTTT.